This T cell receptor beta chain was observed in a study of cytomegalovirus exposure and HLA in healthy donors. Study-level information: It was reported in a later analysis that the same platform had been used for the 120 validation repertoires as for the approximately 700 first-cohort repertoires. Study-level points and caveats: First-cohort TCR clusters tended to co-occur in the approximately 110 validation repertoires, a later analysis found.

To note about this clone: Its antigen remains unidentified.

This table comes from immunoSEQ multiplex PCR, and its TCRdb copy is limited to in-frame clones, with some not included. The table includes about 98,000 clones, around 88% detected once. This receptor was obtained from a woman in her thirties in good health and CMV-seronegative. Sequenced sample: PBMCs.

The CDR3 reads CASSGSDRVGGYTF. The CDR3 DNA is TGTGCCAGCAGTGGATCTGACAGGGTCGGGGGCTACACCTTC. The chain uses TRBV6-1 and TRBJ1-2; 7 nucleotides match TRBD1. The CDR3 sequence is 14 residues long. J gave up 8 bases and V 4 bases, and 10 bases lay outside the gene matches. Germline CDR1 reads MNHNS; CDR2 reads SASEGT.